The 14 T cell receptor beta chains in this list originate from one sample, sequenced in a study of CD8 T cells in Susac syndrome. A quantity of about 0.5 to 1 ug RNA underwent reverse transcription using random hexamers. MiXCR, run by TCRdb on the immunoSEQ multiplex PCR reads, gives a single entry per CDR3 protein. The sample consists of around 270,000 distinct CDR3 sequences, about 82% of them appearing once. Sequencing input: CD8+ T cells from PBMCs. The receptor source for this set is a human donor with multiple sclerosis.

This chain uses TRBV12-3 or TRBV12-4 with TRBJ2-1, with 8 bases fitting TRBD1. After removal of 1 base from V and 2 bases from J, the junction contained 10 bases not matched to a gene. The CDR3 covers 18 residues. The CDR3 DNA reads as TGTGCCAGCAGTTTAGAAGGAATAAGGACAGGGACCTACAATGAGCAGTTCTTC. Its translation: CASSLEGIRTGTYNEQFF.

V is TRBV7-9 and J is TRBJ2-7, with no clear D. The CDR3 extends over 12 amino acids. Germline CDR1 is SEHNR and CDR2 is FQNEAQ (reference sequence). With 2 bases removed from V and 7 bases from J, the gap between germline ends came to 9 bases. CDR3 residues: CASSLSPPEQYF. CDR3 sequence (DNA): TGTGCCAGCAGCTTAAGTCCCCCGGAGCAGTACTTC.

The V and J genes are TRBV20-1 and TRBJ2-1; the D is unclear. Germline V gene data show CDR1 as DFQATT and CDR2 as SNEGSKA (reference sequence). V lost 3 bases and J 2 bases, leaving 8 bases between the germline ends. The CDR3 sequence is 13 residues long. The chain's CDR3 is CSASWSTYNEQFF. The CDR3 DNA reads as TGCAGTGCTAGCTGGTCGACCTACAATGAGCAGTTCTTC.

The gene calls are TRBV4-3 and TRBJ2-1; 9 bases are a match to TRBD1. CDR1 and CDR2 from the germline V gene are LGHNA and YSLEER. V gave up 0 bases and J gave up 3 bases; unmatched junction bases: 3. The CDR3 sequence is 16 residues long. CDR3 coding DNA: TGCGCCAGCAGCCAAGATTGGGACAGGGTCTACAATGAGCAGTTCTTC. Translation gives CASSQDWDRVYNEQFF.

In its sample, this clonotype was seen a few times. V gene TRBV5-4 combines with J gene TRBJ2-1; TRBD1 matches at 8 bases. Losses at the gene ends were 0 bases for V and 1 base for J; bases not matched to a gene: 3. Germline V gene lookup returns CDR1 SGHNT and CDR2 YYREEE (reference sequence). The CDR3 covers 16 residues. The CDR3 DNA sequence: TGTGCCAGCAGCTTGGGAGACAGGGGTTCCTACAATGAGCAGTTCTTC. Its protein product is CASSLGDRGSYNEQFF.

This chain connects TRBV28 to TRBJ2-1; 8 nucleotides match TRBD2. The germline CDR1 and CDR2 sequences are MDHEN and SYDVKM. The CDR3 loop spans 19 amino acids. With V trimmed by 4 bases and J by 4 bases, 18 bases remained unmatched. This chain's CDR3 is CASSSVGGGAPLGYNEQFF. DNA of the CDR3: TGTGCCAGCAGTTCTGTCGGGGGGGGCGCCCCTTTAGGGTACAATGAGCAGTTCTTC.

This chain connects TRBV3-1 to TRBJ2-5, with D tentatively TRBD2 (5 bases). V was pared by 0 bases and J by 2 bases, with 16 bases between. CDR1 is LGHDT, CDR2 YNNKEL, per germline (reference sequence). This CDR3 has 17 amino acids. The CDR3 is CASSQDHVSAEQETQYF. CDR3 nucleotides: TGTGCCAGCAGCCAAGATCACGTTTCAGCGGAGCAAGAGACCCAGTACTTC.

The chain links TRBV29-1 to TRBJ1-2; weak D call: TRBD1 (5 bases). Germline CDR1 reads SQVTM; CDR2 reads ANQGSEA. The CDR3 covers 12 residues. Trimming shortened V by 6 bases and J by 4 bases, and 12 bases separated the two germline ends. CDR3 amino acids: CSVVGQSYGYTF. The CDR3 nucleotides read TGCAGCGTGGTGGGGCAGAGCTATGGCTACACCTTC.

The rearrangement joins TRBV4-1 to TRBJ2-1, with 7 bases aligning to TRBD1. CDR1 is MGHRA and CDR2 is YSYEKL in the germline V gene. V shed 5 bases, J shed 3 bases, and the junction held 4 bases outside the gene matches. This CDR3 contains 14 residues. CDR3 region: CASSSRQGYNEQFF. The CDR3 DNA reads TGCGCCAGCAGCTCCCGACAGGGCTACAATGAGCAGTTCTTC.

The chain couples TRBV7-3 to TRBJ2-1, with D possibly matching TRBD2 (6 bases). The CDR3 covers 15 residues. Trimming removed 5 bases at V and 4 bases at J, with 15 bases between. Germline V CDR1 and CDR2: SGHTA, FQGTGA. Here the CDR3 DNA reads TGTGCCAGCAGCCCCGGACTATCCGTTTACAATGAGCAGTTCTTC. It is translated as CASSPGLSVYNEQFF.

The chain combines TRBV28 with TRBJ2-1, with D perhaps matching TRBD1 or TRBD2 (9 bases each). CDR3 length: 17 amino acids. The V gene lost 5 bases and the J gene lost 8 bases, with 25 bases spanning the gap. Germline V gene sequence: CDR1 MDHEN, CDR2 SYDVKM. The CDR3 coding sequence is TGTGCCAGCAGTGGGACAGGGATAGCGGGAGTAGTTGATGAGCAGTTCTTC. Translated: CASSGTGIAGVVDEQFF.

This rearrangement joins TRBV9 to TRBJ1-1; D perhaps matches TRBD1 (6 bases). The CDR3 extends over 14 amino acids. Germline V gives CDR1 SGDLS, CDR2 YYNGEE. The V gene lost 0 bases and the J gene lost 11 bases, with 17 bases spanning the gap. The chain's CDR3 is CASSVGGAAQSAFF. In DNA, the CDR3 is TGTGCCAGCAGCGTAGGGGGGGCGGCCCAAAGCGCTTTCTTT.

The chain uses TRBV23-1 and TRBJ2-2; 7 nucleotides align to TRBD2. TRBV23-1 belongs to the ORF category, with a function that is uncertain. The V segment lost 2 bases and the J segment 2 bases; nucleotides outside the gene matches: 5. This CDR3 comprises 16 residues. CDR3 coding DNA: TGCGCCAGCAGTCAAGGCTCGGGAGGTAACACCGGGGAGCTGTTTTTT. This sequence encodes CASSQGSGGNTGELFF.

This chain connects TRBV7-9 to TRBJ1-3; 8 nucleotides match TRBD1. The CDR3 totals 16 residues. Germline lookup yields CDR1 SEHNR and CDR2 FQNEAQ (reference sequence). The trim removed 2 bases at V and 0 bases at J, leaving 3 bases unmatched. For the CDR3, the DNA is TGTGCCAGCAGCTTAAATGGACAGGGCTCTGGAAACACCATATATTTT. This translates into CASSLNGQGSGNTIYF.